The T cell receptor (beta chain) under discussion was sequenced for a study of T cell responses to AZD1222 COVID-19 vaccine. The CDR3 runs 14 residues. The V gene's germline CDR1 is SNHLY and CDR2 FYNNEI. V lost 6 bases and J lost 2, with 14 bases in between. Measured with immunoSEQ multiplex PCR; TCRdb has only the in-frame clones, and not every one. The sample carries 150,000 or so clones, about nine tenths recorded once. The sequenced sample was peripheral blood, obtained on day 0 of AZD1222 vaccination. This receptor was taken from an adult in good health. The chain couples TRBV2 to TRBJ2-7; unclear D gene. This CDR3 reads CASRPVVLTYEQYF. DNA for the CDR3: TGTGCCAGCAGACCTGTCGTACTGACCTACGAGCAGTACTTC. The whole variable domain, filled in from reference TRBV2 and TRBJ2-7, reads EPEVTQTPSHQVTQMGQEVILRCVPISNHLYFYWYRQILGQKVEFLVSFYNNEISEKSEIFDDQFSVERPDGSNFTLKIRSTKLEDSAMYFCASRPVVLTYEQYFGPGTRLTVT.